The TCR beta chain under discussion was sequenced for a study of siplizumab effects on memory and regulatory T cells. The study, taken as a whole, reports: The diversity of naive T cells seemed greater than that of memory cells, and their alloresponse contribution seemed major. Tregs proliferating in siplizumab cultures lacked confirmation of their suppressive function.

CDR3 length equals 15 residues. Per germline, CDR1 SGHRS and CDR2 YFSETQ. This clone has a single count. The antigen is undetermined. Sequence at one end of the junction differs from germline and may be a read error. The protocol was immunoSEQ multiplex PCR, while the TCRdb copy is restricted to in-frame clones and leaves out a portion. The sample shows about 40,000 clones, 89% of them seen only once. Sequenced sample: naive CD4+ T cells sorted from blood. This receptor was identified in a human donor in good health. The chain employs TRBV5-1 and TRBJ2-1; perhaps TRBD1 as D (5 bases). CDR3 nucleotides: TGTGCCAGCAGCCCGAACTACAGGTCCTACAATGAGCAGTTCTTC. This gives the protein CASSPNYRSYNEQFF.